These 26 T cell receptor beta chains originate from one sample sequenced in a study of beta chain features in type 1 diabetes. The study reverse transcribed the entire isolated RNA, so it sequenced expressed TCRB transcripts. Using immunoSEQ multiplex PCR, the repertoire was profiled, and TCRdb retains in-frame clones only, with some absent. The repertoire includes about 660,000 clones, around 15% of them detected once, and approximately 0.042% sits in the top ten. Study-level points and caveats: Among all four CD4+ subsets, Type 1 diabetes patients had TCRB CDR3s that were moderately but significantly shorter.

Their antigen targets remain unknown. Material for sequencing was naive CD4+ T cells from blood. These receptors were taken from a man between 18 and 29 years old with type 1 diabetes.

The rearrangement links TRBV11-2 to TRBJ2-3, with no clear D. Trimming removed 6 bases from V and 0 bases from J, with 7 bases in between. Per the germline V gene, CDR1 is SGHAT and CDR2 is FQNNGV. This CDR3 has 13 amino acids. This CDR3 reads CASRRASTDTQYF. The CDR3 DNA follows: TGTGCCAGCAGAAGGGCTAGCACAGATACGCAGTATTTT.

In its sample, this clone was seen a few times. This CDR3 is CASSRDSQTYEQYF. The CDR3 DNA reads TGTGCCAGCAGTAGGGACAGCCAGACCTACGAGCAGTACTTC. J is TRBJ2-7 and V is TRBV2, with 7 bases that match TRBD1. Germline CDR1 reads SNHLY; CDR2 reads FYNNEI. CDR3 length equals 14 residues. The ends lost 5 bases at V and 2 bases at J; junction bases unmatched: 6. Combining the CDR3 with reference TRBV2 and TRBJ2-7 gives the whole variable domain EPEVTQTPSHQVTQMGQEVILRCVPISNHLYFYWYRQILGQKVEFLVSFYNNEISEKSEIFDDQFSVERPDGSNFTLKIRSTKLEDSAMYFCASSRDSQTYEQYFGPGTRLTVT.

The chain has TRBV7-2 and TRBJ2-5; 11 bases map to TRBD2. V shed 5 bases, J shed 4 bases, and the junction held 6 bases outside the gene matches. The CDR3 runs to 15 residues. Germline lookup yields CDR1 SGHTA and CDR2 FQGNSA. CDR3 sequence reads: CASSISGGALETQYF. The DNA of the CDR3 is TGTGCCAGCAGCATTAGCGGGGGGGCCCTAGAGACCCAGTACTTC.

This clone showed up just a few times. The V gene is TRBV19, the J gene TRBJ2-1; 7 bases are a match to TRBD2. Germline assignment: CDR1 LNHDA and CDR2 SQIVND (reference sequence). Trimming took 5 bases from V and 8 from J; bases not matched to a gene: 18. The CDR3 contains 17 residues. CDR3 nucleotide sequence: TGTGCCAGTAGTCCCCGTCGGCGGGAGTTCTTGGGAGATGAGCAGTTCTTC. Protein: CASSPRRREFLGDEQFF.

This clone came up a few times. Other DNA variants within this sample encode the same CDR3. The CDR3 reads CAISLAGGTDTQYF. The CDR3 nucleotides are TGTGCCATCAGTTTAGCGGGGGGCACAGATACGCAGTATTTT. V and J are TRBV10-3 and TRBJ2-3, with 9 bases aligning to TRBD2. The length of the CDR3 is 14 residues. In germline, CDR1 is ENHRY, CDR2 SYGVKD. Trimming removed 5 bases from V and 1 base from J; junction bases left unmatched: 1.

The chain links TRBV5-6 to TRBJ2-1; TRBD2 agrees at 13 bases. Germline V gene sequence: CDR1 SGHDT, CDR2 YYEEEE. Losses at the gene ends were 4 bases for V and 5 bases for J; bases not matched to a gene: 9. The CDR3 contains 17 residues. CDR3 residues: CASSTGLAGVRNNEQFF. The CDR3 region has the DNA TGTGCCAGCAGCACAGGACTAGCGGGAGTTCGTAACAATGAGCAGTTCTTC.

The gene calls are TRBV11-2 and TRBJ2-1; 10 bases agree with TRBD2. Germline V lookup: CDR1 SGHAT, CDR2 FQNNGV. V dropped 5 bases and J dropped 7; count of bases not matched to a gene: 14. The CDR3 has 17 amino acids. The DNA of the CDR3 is TGTGCCAGCAGCGCCCTGACCGGTCTAGCGGGGGCAAATGAGCAGTTCTTC. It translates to CASSALTGLAGANEQFF.

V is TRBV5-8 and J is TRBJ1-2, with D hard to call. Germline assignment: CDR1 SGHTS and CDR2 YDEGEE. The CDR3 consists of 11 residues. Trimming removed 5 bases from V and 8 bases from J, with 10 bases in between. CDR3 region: CASRSSGGYTF. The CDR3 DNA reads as TGTGCCAGCAGATCCAGCGGCGGCTACACCTTC.

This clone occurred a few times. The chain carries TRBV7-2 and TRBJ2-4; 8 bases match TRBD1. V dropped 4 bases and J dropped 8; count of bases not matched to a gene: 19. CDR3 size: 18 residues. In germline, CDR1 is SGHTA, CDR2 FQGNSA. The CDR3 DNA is TGTGCCAGCAGCTCCGGACAGGGCGCTGCCTCCGGGGTGGACATTCAGTACTTC. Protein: CASSSGQGAASGVDIQYF.

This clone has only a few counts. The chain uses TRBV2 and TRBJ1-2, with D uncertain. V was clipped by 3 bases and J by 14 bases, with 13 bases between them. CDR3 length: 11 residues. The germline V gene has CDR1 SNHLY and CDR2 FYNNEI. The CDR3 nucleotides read TGTGCCAGCAGTGACCACCCTCCTTGTACCTTC. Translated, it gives CASSDHPPCTF.

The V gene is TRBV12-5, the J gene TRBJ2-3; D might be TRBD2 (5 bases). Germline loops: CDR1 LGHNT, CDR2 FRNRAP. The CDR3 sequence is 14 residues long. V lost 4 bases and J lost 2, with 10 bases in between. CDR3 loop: CASGSGLYTDTQYF. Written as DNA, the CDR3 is TGTGCTAGTGGTTCCGGACTTTACACAGATACGCAGTATTTT.

The CDR3 region has the DNA TGTGCCAGCAGTGAACCGGGACTAGCGGGAGGGGAGCAGTACTTC. This gives the protein CASSEPGLAGGEQYF. The chain links TRBV6-1 to TRBJ2-7, with TRBD2 matching over 16 bases. CDR1 and CDR2 from the germline V gene are MNHNS and SASEGT. The junction had 2 bases not matched to a gene; V was cut back by 2 bases and J by 7 bases. This CDR3 is built from 15 residues.

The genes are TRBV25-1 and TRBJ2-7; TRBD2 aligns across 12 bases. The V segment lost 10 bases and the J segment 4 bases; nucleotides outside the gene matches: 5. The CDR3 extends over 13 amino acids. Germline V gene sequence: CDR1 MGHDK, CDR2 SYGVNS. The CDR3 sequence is CATSLAGGYEQYF. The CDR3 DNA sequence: TGTGCCACCTCACTAGCGGGAGGATACGAGCAGTACTTC.

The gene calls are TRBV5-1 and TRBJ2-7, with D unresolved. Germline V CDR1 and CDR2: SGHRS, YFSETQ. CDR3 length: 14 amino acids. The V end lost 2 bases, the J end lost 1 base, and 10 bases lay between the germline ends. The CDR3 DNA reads TGCGCCAGCAGCTTTATGAACGGATCCTACGAGCAGTACTTC. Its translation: CASSFMNGSYEQYF. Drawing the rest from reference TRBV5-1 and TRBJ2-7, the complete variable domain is KAGVTQTPRYLIKTRGQQVTLSCSPISGHRSVSWYQQTPGQGLQFLFEYFSETQRNKGNFPGRFSGRQFSNSRSEMNVSTLELGDSALYLCASSFMNGSYEQYFGPGTRLTVT.

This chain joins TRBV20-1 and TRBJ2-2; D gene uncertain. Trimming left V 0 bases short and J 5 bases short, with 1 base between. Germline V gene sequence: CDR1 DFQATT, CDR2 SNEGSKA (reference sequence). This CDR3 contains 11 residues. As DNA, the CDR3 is TGCAGTGCTAGAGAGACCGGGGAGCTGTTTTTT. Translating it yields CSARETGELFF.

In DNA, the CDR3 is TGTGCCAGCAGCCCCAGGACAGGGGATGGCTACACCTTC. This sequence encodes CASSPRTGDGYTF. The chain links TRBV11-2 to TRBJ1-2, with 9 bases matching TRBD1. The CDR3 is made up of 13 amino acids. The V gene end was trimmed by 5 bases and the J gene end by 6 bases; junction bases not matched to a gene: 4. Germline V gives CDR1 SGHAT, CDR2 FQNNGV. The full variable domain, its missing parts supplied by reference TRBV11-2 and TRBJ1-2, is EAGVAQSPRYKIIEKRQSVAFWCNPISGHATLYWYQQILGQGPKLLIQFQNNGVVDDSQLPKDRFSAERLKGVDSTLKIQPAKLEDSAVYLCASSPRTGDGYTFGSGTRLTVV.

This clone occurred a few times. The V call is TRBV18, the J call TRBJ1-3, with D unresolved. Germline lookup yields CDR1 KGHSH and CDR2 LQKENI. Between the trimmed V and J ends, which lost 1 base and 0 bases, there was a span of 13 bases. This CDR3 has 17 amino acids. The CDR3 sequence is CASSPRRALNSGNTIYF. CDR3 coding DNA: TGTGCCAGCTCACCACGACGGGCTCTGAACTCTGGAAACACCATATATTTT.

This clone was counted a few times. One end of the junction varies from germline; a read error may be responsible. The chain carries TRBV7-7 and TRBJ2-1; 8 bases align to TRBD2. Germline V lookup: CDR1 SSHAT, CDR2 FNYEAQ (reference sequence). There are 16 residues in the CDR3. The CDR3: CASSLMASGPYNEQFF. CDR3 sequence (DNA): TGTGCTAGCAGCTTAATGGCTAGCGGGCCGTACAATGAGCAGTTCTTC.

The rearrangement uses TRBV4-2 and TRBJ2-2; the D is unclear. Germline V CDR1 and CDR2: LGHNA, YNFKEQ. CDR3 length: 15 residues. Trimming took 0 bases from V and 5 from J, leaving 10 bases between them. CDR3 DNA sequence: TGTGCCAGCAGCCAAGAAACCTTCCGGACCGGGGAGCTGTTTTTT. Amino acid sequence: CASSQETFRTGELFF.

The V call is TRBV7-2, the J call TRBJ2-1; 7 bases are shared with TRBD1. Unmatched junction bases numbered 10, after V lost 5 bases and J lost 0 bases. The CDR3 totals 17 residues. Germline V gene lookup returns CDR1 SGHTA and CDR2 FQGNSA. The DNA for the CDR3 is TGTGCCAGCAGCCCGAGACGGGACAGAAGCTCCTACAATGAGCAGTTCTTC. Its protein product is CASSPRRDRSSYNEQFF. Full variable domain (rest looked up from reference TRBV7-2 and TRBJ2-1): GAGVSQSPSNKVTEKGKDVELRCDPISGHTALYWYRQSLGQGLEFLIYFQGNSAPDKSGLPSDRFSAERTGGSVSTLTIQRTQQEDSAVYLCASSPRRDRSSYNEQFFGPGTRLTVL.

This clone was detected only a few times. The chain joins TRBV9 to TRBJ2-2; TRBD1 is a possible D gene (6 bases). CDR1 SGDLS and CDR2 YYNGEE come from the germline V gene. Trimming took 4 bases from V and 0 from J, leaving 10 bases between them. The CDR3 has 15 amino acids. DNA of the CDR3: TGTGCCAGCAGCCCCGGGACATCGAACACCGGGGAGCTGTTTTTT. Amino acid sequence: CASSPGTSNTGELFF.

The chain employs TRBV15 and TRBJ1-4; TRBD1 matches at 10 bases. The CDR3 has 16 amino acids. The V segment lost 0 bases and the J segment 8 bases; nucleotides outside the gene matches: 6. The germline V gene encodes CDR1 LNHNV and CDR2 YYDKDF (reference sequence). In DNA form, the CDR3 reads TGTGCCACCAGCAGAGATTCCGGGACAGGGGTCGAAAAACTGTTTTTT. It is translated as CATSRDSGTGVEKLFF. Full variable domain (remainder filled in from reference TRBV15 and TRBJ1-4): DAMVIQNPRYQVTQFGKPVTLSCSQTLNHNVMYWYQQKSSQAPKLLFHYYDKDFNNEADTPDNFQSRRPNTSFCFLDIRSPGLGDTAMYLCATSRDSGTGVEKLFFGSGTQLSVL.

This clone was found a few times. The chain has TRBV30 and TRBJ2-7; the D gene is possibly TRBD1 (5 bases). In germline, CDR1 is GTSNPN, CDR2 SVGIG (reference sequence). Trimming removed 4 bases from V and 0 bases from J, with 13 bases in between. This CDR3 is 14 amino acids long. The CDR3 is CAWKRHRTSYEQYF. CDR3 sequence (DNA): TGTGCCTGGAAACGGCACAGGACCTCCTACGAGCAGTACTTC.

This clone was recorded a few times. CDR3 residues: CASGKQETLLEAFF. The DNA for the CDR3 is TGCGCCAGCGGAAAACAGGAGACCCTGCTTGAAGCTTTCTTT. The chain joins TRBV5-1 to TRBJ1-1, with D maybe TRBD1 (5 bases). The germline V gene has CDR1 SGHRS and CDR2 YFSETQ. This CDR3 has 14 residues. V dropped 7 bases and J dropped 7 bases, with 20 bases sitting between them.

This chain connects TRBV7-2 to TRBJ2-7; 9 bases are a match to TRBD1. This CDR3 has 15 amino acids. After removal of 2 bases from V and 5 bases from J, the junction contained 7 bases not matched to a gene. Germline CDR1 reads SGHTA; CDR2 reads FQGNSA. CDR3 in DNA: TGTGCCAGCAGCTTATTGGGGACAGGGAAGGACGAGCAGTACTTC. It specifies CASSLLGTGKDEQYF.

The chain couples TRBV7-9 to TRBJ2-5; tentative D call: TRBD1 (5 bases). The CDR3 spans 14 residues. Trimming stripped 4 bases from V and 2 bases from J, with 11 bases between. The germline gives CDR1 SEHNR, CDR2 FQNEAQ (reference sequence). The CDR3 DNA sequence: TGTGCCAGCAGCTACCCAACAGGACAAGAGACCCAGTACTTC. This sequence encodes CASSYPTGQETQYF.